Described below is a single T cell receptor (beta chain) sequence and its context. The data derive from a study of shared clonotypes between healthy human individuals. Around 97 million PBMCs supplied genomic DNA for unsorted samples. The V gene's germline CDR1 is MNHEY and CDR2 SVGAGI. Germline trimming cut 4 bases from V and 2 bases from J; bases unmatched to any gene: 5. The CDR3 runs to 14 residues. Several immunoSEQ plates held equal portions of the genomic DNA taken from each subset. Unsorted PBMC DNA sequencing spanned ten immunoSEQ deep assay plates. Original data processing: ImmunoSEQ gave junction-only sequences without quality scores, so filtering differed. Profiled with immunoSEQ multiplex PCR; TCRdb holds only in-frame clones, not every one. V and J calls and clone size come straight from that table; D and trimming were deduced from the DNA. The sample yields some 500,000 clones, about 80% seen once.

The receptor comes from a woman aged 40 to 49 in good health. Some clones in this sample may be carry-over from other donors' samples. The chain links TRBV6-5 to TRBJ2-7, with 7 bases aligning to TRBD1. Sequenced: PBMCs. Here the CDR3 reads CASSSHRGTYEQYF. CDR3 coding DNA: TGTGCCAGCAGTTCCCACAGGGGAACCTACGAGCAGTACTTC.